This T cell receptor beta chain comes out of a study of blood T cell repertoires in COVID-19. About the research overall: PBMCs, B-cell-depleted T cells, or T cells were the source of the cDNA or gDNA that made up the material.

Trimming took 2 bases from V and 5 from J; bases not matched to a gene: 7. The CDR3 is 16 residues long. In germline, CDR1 is SGHTA, CDR2 FQGNSA. Original analysis: From reference gene primer amplification, estimates of nucleated cell counts were derived. Generated by immunoSEQ multiplex PCR, the TCRdb table keeps only in-frame clones and is missing some. That table is the source of V, J and clone size, and D and trimming were worked out from the DNA. The table lists around 78,000 clones, around 90% of them singletons, with 5.8% in the top ten. Sequencing was carried out using peripheral blood. The origin of this receptor is a man aged 50-60 years with active COVID-19. The J gene is TRBJ2-2, the V gene TRBV7-2; the match to TRBD1 covers 8 bases. The CDR3 is CASSLRTGSWTGELFF. CDR3 sequence (DNA): TGTGCCAGCAGCTTACGGACAGGGTCTTGGACCGGGGAGCTGTTTTTT.